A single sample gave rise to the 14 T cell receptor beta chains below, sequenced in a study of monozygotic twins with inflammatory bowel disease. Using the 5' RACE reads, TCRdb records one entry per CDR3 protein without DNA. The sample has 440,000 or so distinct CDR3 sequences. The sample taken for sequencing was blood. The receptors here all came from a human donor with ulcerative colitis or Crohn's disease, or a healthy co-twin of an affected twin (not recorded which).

The CDR3 loop is CASSKSGTPYGYTF. The gene calls are TRBV6-2 or TRBV6-3 and TRBJ1-2; checking the TCRdb D call of TRBD1 is not possible without DNA. The germline V gene encodes CDR1 MNHEY and CDR2 SVGEGT. This CDR3 is 14 amino acids long.

CDR3 protein: CASSLSAGSLSLQHF. This rearrangement joins TRBV27 to TRBJ1-5. The CDR3 is made up of 15 amino acids. The V gene's germline CDR1 is MNHEY and CDR2 SMNVEV (reference sequence).

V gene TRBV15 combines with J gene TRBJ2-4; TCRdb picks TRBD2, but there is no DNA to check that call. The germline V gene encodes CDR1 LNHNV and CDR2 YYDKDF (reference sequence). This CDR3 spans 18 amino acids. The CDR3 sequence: CATKPGLAGLGGKNIQYF. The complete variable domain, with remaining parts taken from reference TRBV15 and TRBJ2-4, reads DAMVIQNPRYQVTQFGKPVTLSCSQTLNHNVMYWYQQKSSQAPKLLFHYYDKDFNNEADTPDNFQSRRPNTSFCFLDIRSPGLGDTAMYLCATKPGLAGLGGKNIQYFGAGTRLSVL.

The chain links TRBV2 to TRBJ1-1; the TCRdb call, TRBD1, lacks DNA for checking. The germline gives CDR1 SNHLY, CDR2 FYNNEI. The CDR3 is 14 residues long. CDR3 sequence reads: CASSEVTALLEAFF.

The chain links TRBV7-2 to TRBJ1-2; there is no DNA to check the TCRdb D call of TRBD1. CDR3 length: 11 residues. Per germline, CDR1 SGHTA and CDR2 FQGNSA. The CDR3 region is CASEGAWGYTF.

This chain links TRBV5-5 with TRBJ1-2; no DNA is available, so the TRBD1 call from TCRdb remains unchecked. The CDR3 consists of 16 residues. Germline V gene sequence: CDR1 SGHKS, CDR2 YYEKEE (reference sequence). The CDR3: CASSLASGASSYGYTF.

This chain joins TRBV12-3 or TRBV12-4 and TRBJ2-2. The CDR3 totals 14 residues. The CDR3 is CASTSPVDTGELFF.

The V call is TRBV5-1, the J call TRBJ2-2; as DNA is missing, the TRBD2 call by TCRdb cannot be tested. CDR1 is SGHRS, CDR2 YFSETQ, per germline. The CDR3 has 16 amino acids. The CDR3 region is CASSWGLAGAGGELFF.

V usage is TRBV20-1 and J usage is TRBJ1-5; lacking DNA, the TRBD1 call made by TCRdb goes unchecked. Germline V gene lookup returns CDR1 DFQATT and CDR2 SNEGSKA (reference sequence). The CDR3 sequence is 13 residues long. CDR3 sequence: CSASPPANQPQHF.

CDR3: CASSITGQANTGELFF. This chain uses TRBV5-1 with TRBJ2-2; TCRdb indicates TRBD1, and absent DNA this call remains unverified. Looked up from germline, CDR1 is SGHRS and CDR2 is YFSETQ. This CDR3 has 16 amino acids.

The CDR3 here is CASRLAAGSSYGYTF. The rearrangement uses TRBV7-2 and TRBJ1-2. The CDR3 is 15 residues long. The germline gives CDR1 SGHTA, CDR2 FQGNSA. The entire variable domain, with the rest obtained from reference TRBV7-2 and TRBJ1-2, is as follows: GAGVSQSPSNKVTEKGKDVELRCDPISGHTALYWYRQSLGQGLEFLIYFQGNSAPDKSGLPSDRFSAERTGGSVSTLTIQRTQQEDSAVYLCASRLAAGSSYGYTFGSGTRLTVV.

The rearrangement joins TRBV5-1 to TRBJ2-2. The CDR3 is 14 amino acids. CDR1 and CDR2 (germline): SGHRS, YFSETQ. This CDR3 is CASSPSESSGELFF. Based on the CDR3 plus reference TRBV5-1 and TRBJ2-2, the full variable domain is KAGVTQTPRYLIKTRGQQVTLSCSPISGHRSVSWYQQTPGQGLQFLFEYFSETQRNKGNFPGRFSGRQFSNSRSEMNVSTLELGDSALYLCASSPSESSGELFFGEGSRLTVL.

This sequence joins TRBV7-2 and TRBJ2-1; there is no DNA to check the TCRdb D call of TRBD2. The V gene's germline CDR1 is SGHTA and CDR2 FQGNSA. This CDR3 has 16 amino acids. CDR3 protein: CASSPVSRPPYNEQFF. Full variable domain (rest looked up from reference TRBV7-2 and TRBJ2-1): GAGVSQSPSNKVTEKGKDVELRCDPISGHTALYWYRQSLGQGLEFLIYFQGNSAPDKSGLPSDRFSAERTGGSVSTLTIQRTQQEDSAVYLCASSPVSRPPYNEQFFGPGTRLTVL.

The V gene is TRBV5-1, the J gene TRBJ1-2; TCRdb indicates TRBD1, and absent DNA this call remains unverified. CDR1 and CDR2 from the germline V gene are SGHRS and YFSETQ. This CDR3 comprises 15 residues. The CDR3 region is CASRDTPGSNYGYTF. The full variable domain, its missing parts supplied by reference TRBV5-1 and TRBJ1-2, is KAGVTQTPRYLIKTRGQQVTLSCSPISGHRSVSWYQQTPGQGLQFLFEYFSETQRNKGNFPGRFSGRQFSNSRSEMNVSTLELGDSALYLCASRDTPGSNYGYTFGSGTRLTVV.